These 21 T cell receptor beta chains share one sample of origin, sequenced in a study of blood T cell repertoires in COVID-19. Clones were read by immunoSEQ multiplex PCR, and TCRdb kept only the in-frame ones, dropping some. Seen here are tens of thousands of clones, about 80% observed once, and the top ten hold 16%. Sequenced: peripheral blood. Receptors were obtained from a man in his 70s with acute or convalescent COVID-19.

The chain combines TRBV24-1 with TRBJ2-1, with TRBD2 matching over 7 bases. The trim removed 2 bases at V and 13 bases at J, leaving 13 bases unmatched. CDR3 length equals 15 residues. CDR1 and CDR2 (germline): KGHDR, SFDVKD. The CDR3 nucleotides read TGTGCCACCAGTGATTCGTCATTGGGCGGGAGCAAACAGTTCTTC. This codes for CATSDSSLGGSKQFF.

J is TRBJ1-2 and V is TRBV2, with D maybe TRBD1 (6 bases). Germline CDR1 is SNHLY and CDR2 is FYNNEI. The CDR3 has 17 residues. V was trimmed by 6 bases and J by 4 bases, leaving 24 bases between them. CDR3 region: CASREWDITRPTYGYTF. DNA of the CDR3: TGTGCCAGCAGGGAGTGGGACATAACTCGTCCTACCTATGGCTACACCTTC. The complete variable domain, with remaining parts taken from reference TRBV2 and TRBJ1-2, reads EPEVTQTPSHQVTQMGQEVILRCVPISNHLYFYWYRQILGQKVEFLVSFYNNEISEKSEIFDDQFSVERPDGSNFTLKIRSTKLEDSAMYFCASREWDITRPTYGYTFGSGTRLTVV.

This chain joins TRBV5-4 and TRBJ2-3; TRBD1 matches 7 bases. The CDR3 runs 16 residues. V was clipped by 0 bases and J by 5 bases; unmatched bases: 9. In germline, CDR1 is SGHNT, CDR2 YYREEE (reference sequence). CDR3 DNA sequence: TGTGCCAGCAGCTTGGATCCCAGGGGGAATGGAGATACGCAGTATTTT. It codes for CASSLDPRGNGDTQYF. The entire variable domain, with the rest obtained from reference TRBV5-4 and TRBJ2-3, is as follows: ETGVTQSPTHLIKTRGQQVTLRCSSQSGHNTVSWYQQALGQGPQFIFQYYREEENGRGNFPPRFSGLQFPNYSSELNVNALELDDSALYLCASSLDPRGNGDTQYFGPGTRLTVL.

About this clone itself: At one end the junction does not follow the germline gene, possibly because of a read error. V gene TRBV5-6 combines with J gene TRBJ2-3; 10 bases map to TRBD1. The length of the CDR3 is 16 residues. Germline-derived CDR1 and CDR2 are SGHDT and YYEEEE. The CDR3 sequence is CASSLGTGASVDTQYF. The DNA of the CDR3 is TGTGCCAGCAGTTTGGGGACAGGGGCTTCTGTTGATACGCAGTATTTT. The full variable domain, rest sourced from reference TRBV5-6 and TRBJ2-3, is DAGVTQSPTHLIKTRGQQVTLRCSPKSGHDTVSWYQQALGQGPQFIFQYYEEEERQRGNFPDRFSGHQFPNYSSELNVNALLLGDSALYLCASSLGTGASVDTQYFGPGTRLTVL.

The chain couples TRBV27 to TRBJ1-1, with TRBD1 matching 11 bases. The CDR3 length is 15 residues. Germline CDR1 reads MNHEY; CDR2 reads SMNVEV (reference sequence). V lost 3 bases to trimming and J lost 4 bases; unmatched junction nucleotides: 4. CDR3 sequence: CASSFRGTGGTEAFF. The CDR3 nucleotides are TGTGCCAGCAGTTTCCGCGGGACAGGGGGCACTGAAGCTTTCTTT.

The rearrangement links TRBV7-9 to TRBJ2-7, with 10 bases that match TRBD2. CDR3 length: 14 amino acids. The J segment lost 11 bases and the V segment lost 5 bases, leaving 12 bases of the junction unmatched. The germline V gene has CDR1 SEHNR and CDR2 FQNEAQ (reference sequence). The CDR3 here is CASSATYTSGNEYF. The CDR3 region has the DNA TGTGCCAGCAGCGCAACCTATACTAGCGGGAACGAGTACTTC.

The chain carries TRBV5-1 and TRBJ2-7, with 8 bases that match TRBD1. V lost 2 bases, J lost 0 bases, and 7 bases stayed unmatched. Germline CDR1 reads SGHRS; CDR2 reads YFSETQ. The CDR3 is 16 amino acids. The CDR3 here is CASSFSAGGISYEQYF. As DNA, the CDR3 is TGCGCCAGCAGCTTTAGCGCAGGGGGCATCTCCTACGAGCAGTACTTC. The full variable domain, in which reference TRBV5-1 and TRBJ2-7 provide the parts outside the CDR3, is KAGVTQTPRYLIKTRGQQVTLSCSPISGHRSVSWYQQTPGQGLQFLFEYFSETQRNKGNFPGRFSGRQFSNSRSEMNVSTLELGDSALYLCASSFSAGGISYEQYFGPGTRLTVT.

The chain joins TRBV7-9 to TRBJ2-5, with a possible D match to TRBD2 (6 bases). The CDR3 consists of 16 residues. The V and J ends lost 5 bases and 5 bases respectively, with 21 bases between them. CDR1 and CDR2 from the germline V gene are SEHNR and FQNEAQ (reference sequence). The CDR3 nucleotides are TGTGCCAGCAGCAGGCAACAGGCGGGACCGGTGGAGACCCAGTACTTC. It yields the protein CASSRQQAGPVETQYF.

The chain is built from TRBV11-3 and TRBJ2-5; TRBD2 matches at 7 bases. V trimming: 5 bases; J trimming: 0 bases; junction bases outside the gene matches: 3. CDR3 length: 14 residues. The germline V gene encodes CDR1 SGHNT and CDR2 YENEEA. For the CDR3, the DNA is TGTGCCAGCAGCCAGCGGGGTTACCAAGAGACCCAGTACTTC. It specifies CASSQRGYQETQYF.

V usage is TRBV2 and J usage is TRBJ2-7; TRBD1 matches at 7 bases. The CDR3 runs to 12 residues. J was trimmed by 0 bases and V by 8 bases; bases with no gene match: 1. Germline CDR1 is SNHLY and CDR2 is FYNNEI. The CDR3 DNA follows: TGTGCCAGCGACAGGGACTCCTACGAGCAGTACTTC. It specifies CASDRDSYEQYF.

The chain couples TRBV7-2 to TRBJ2-7; D call uncertain. Per the germline V gene, CDR1 is SGHTA and CDR2 is FQGNSA. This CDR3 spans 15 amino acids. Trimming took off 1 base at V and 0 bases at J, with 10 bases between the two ends. The CDR3 coding sequence is TGTGCCAGCAGCTTAGACCTATTTCTCTCCTACGAGCAGTACTTC. The encoded protein is CASSLDLFLSYEQYF.

This chain joins TRBV28 and TRBJ1-1, with TRBD1 as a possible D gene (5 bases). The CDR3 length is 15 residues. Germline V CDR1 and CDR2: MDHEN, SYDVKM. V was pared by 6 bases and J by 0 bases, with 14 bases between. DNA of the CDR3: TGTGCCAGCAGAGGGACTGGACTCATGAACACTGAAGCTTTCTTT. This codes for CASRGTGLMNTEAFF.

The DNA for the CDR3 is TGTGCCAGCAGCGGGAACACTGAAGCTTTCTTT. Encoded protein: CASSGNTEAFF. This sequence joins TRBV6-5 and TRBJ1-1; D call uncertain. The CDR3 runs to 11 residues. Trimming took 6 bases from V and 1 from J, leaving 3 bases between them. Germline V CDR1 and CDR2: MNHEY, SVGAGI.

This chain links TRBV4-2 with TRBJ1-1, with D perhaps matching TRBD1 (5 bases). The V gene lost 0 bases and the J gene lost 7 bases, with 15 bases spanning the gap. Germline CDR1 is LGHNA and CDR2 is YNFKEQ. The CDR3 has 15 residues. Here the CDR3 DNA reads TGTGCCAGCAGCCAAGATGGGCAGGGCTTTAATGAAGCTTTCTTT. It yields the protein CASSQDGQGFNEAFF.

The V gene is TRBV7-8, the J gene TRBJ1-1; unclear D gene. Between the trimmed V and J ends, which lost 3 bases and 4 bases, there was a span of 9 bases. Per germline, CDR1 SGHVS and CDR2 FQNEAQ. The CDR3 length is 13 residues. CDR3 protein: CASSFSEVTEAFF. The CDR3 coding sequence is TGTGCCAGCAGCTTTTCCGAGGTCACTGAAGCTTTCTTT.

CDR3: CASSLDRAGLTGGYTF. In nucleotides, the CDR3 is TGTGCCAGCAGCTTGGATCGGGCAGGATTAACGGGGGGCTACACCTTC. The V and J genes are TRBV5-4 and TRBJ1-2; no reliable D call. V was shortened by 0 bases and J by 8 bases, with 20 bases between the two germline ends. Germline lookup yields CDR1 SGHNT and CDR2 YYREEE (reference sequence). The length of the CDR3 is 16 residues. The full variable domain, rest sourced from reference TRBV5-4 and TRBJ1-2, is ETGVTQSPTHLIKTRGQQVTLRCSSQSGHNTVSWYQQALGQGPQFIFQYYREEENGRGNFPPRFSGLQFPNYSSELNVNALELDDSALYLCASSLDRAGLTGGYTFGSGTRLTVV.

The chain joins TRBV4-3 to TRBJ2-7, with a weak D call TRBD2 (7 bases). The V end lost 0 bases, the J end lost 4 bases, and 10 bases lay between the germline ends. Germline V gives CDR1 LGHNA, CDR2 YSLEER. The CDR3 contains 14 residues. CDR3: CASSQEGGEYEQYF. The CDR3 DNA reads as TGCGCCAGCAGCCAAGAAGGGGGGGAGTACGAGCAGTACTTC.

This rearrangement joins TRBV6-5 to TRBJ2-2, with 7 bases aligning to TRBD1. This CDR3 has 13 residues. V lost 7 bases and J lost 4; bases outside the gene matches: 3. Germline CDR1 reads MNHEY; CDR2 reads SVGAGI. DNA for the CDR3: TGTGCCAGCATCCCAGGGGGCACCGGGGAGCTGTTTTTT. Translating gives CASIPGGTGELFF.

The chain carries TRBV19 and TRBJ2-1; perhaps TRBD1 as D (6 bases). This CDR3 region has 13 residues. Germline V CDR1 and CDR2: LNHDA, SQIVND (reference sequence). Trimming took 5 bases from V and 7 from J, leaving 12 bases between them. The CDR3, as DNA: TGTGCCAGTAGTCTAAGACAGGTAAATGAGCAGTTCTTC. Protein: CASSLRQVNEQFF. The whole variable domain, remainder taken from reference TRBV19 and TRBJ2-1, is DGGITQSPKYLFRKEGQNVTLSCEQNLNHDAMYWYRQDPGQGLRLIYYSQIVNDFQKGDIAEGYSVSREKKESFPLTVTSAQKNPTAFYLCASSLRQVNEQFFGPGTRLTVL.

This clone appeared once. V and J are TRBV9 and TRBJ2-1; D remains unclear. With 4 bases removed from V and 9 bases from J, the gap between germline ends came to 14 bases. The CDR3 has 13 amino acids. Per germline, CDR1 SGDLS and CDR2 YYNGEE. This chain's CDR3 is CASSPELPIEQFF. The CDR3 region has the DNA TGTGCCAGCAGCCCCGAGTTACCCATTGAGCAGTTCTTC.

A single count supports this clone. The chain combines TRBV9 with TRBJ1-6; 10 bases are shared with TRBD1. Germline assignment: CDR1 SGDLS and CDR2 YYNGEE. J gave up 10 bases and V 4 bases, and 8 bases lay outside the gene matches. The CDR3 is 15 amino acids. The CDR3 DNA follows: TGTGCCAGCAGCCCCACAGGACAGGGGGGATCACCCCTCCACTTT. Translated, it gives CASSPTGQGGSPLHF.